The next 13 T cell receptor beta chains were all read from a single sample in a study of T cells after yellow fever vaccination (dated by TCRdb to about 2019). Taken with the paper, the label for treatment or condition translates to: live attenuated yellow fever vaccine strain. Receptor amplification or capture employed 5' RACE. The sequencer listed for this sample is Illumina NovaSeq 6000. In TCRdb, the public reads were trimmed at Q25 with fastp and aligned with MiXCR, with productive beta chains retained. Rows merge per CDR3 protein into single entries with the most common DNA and genes. Here the sample has more than 300,000 distinct CDR3 sequences; 3.5% to 5% occur a single time. The ten largest make up roughly a fifth of the sample. Sequenced here: PBMCs, sampled 15 days after the yellow fever booster vaccination. The receptors here all came from a man aged 18 to 29 who received the YFV17D yellow fever vaccine.

The V gene is TRBV20-1, the J gene TRBJ2-3; the D gene is possibly TRBD2 (6 bases). There are 15 residues in the CDR3. Deletions cut 1 base from V and 0 bases from J, with 11 bases between. The V gene's germline CDR1 is DFQATT and CDR2 SNEGSKA (reference sequence). CDR3 DNA: TGCAGTGCTAGAGGGTTTGCGGGGAGCACAGATACGCAGTATTTT. The encoded protein is CSARGFAGSTDTQYF.

This clonotype was seen many times. The chain employs TRBV5-1 and TRBJ2-3; 7 bases line up with TRBD1. The CDR3 sequence is 15 residues long. The J segment lost 5 bases and the V segment lost 4 bases, leaving 10 bases of the junction unmatched. The germline CDR1 and CDR2 sequences are SGHRS and YFSETQ. The CDR3 sequence is CASSELQGTIDTQYF. The CDR3 bases are TGCGCCAGCAGCGAGCTACAGGGGACGATAGATACGCAGTATTTT.

Ten or more counts support this clonotype. The chain links TRBV7-2 to TRBJ2-2; 10 bases map to TRBD1. Germline trimming cut 0 bases from V and 5 bases from J; bases unmatched to any gene: 6. The CDR3 length is 17 residues. Germline loops: CDR1 SGHTA, CDR2 FQGNSA. The CDR3 DNA reads TGTGCCAGCAGCTTAGCGCTGGGACAGGGGATAACCGGGGAGCTGTTTTTT. Translation gives CASSLALGQGITGELFF.

This clonotype has at least ten counts. This rearrangement joins TRBV24-1 to TRBJ2-5, with a weak D call TRBD1 (5 bases). In germline, CDR1 is KGHDR, CDR2 SFDVKD. V dropped 3 bases and J dropped 1 base, with 11 bases sitting between them. The CDR3 sequence is 15 residues long. CDR3 DNA: TGTGCCACCAGTGATGACACCAGGGTCCAAGAGACCCAGTACTTC. Its protein product is CATSDDTRVQETQYF.

The sample holds a few counts of this clonotype. The genes are TRBV5-6 and TRBJ2-7, with 8 bases identical to TRBD2. The CDR3 consists of 15 residues. V lost 0 bases, J lost 2 bases, and 4 bases stayed unmatched. Germline V gene lookup returns CDR1 SGHDT and CDR2 YYEEEE. CDR3 residues: CASSLERGITYEQYF. The DNA of the CDR3 is TGTGCCAGCAGCTTGGAGCGGGGGATAACCTACGAGCAGTACTTC.

This clonotype was counted at least ten times. The V and J genes are TRBV7-9 and TRBJ2-1, with TRBD2 matching over 7 bases. Germline-derived CDR1 and CDR2 are SEHNR and FQNEAQ (reference sequence). V lost 0 bases and J lost 8; bases outside the gene matches: 1. The CDR3 runs 13 residues. The CDR3 DNA reads TGTGCCAGCAGCTTAGCGGGGGGGTATGAGCAGTTCTTC. Translation gives CASSLAGGYEQFF.

Written as DNA, the CDR3 is TGTGCCAGCAGCTCGCGGACCCCTCTCCACTTT. Translating it yields CASSSRTPLHF. This sequence joins TRBV7-2 and TRBJ1-6, with unresolved D. Trimming stripped 4 bases from V and 16 bases from J, with 11 bases between. The CDR3 is made up of 11 amino acids. The germline CDR1 and CDR2 sequences are SGHTA and FQGNSA.

Many counts were recorded for this clonotype. V usage is TRBV6-5 and J usage is TRBJ1-2, with D perhaps TRBD1 (5 bases). CDR3 size: 15 residues. V was pared by 6 bases and J by 2 bases, with 16 bases between. Germline CDR1 is MNHEY and CDR2 is SVGAGI. The CDR3 loop reads CASSLNFNRNYGYTF. The CDR3 DNA is TGTGCCAGCAGCCTGAACTTTAACAGGAACTATGGCTACACCTTC.

This clonotype was detected many times. This chain joins TRBV7-9 and TRBJ1-4; D not resolved. CDR1 is SEHNR, CDR2 FQNEAQ, per germline (reference sequence). CDR3 size: 13 residues. The V end was cut by 6 bases, the J end by 5 bases, with 10 bases between. As DNA, the CDR3 is TGTGCCAGCAGTACGACCGAAAATGAAAAACTGTTTTTT. Protein: CASSTTENEKLFF.

Only a few counts were recorded for this clonotype. The gene calls are TRBV12-3 or TRBV12-4 and TRBJ1-4, with D tentatively TRBD1 (5 bases). The CDR3 loop spans 13 amino acids. V lost 3 bases and J 8 bases, leaving 10 bases between the germline ends. The CDR3 nucleotides read TGTGCCAGCAGTTTGCAGGGACGAGAAAAACTGTTTTTT. It specifies CASSLQGREKLFF.

This clonotype has ten or more counts. The chain recombines TRBV5-1 with TRBJ2-7; 12 nucleotides line up with TRBD2. Trimming took 4 bases from V and 3 from J; bases not matched to a gene: 8. Per the germline V gene, CDR1 is SGHRS and CDR2 is YFSETQ. The CDR3 totals 16 residues. Written as DNA, the CDR3 is TGCGCCAGCAGCGGGCCTGGACTAGCGGGGTACTACGAGCAGTACTTC. Residues: CASSGPGLAGYYEQYF.

A few counts support this clonotype. This chain joins TRBV4-2 and TRBJ1-4, with 11 bases lining up with TRBD1. Per germline, CDR1 LGHNA and CDR2 YNFKEQ. V lost 4 bases to trimming and J lost 3 bases; unmatched junction nucleotides: 1. This CDR3 has 15 residues. CDR3 in amino acids: CASSRDRGSNEKLFF. The CDR3 DNA is TGTGCCAGCAGCCGGGACAGGGGGTCTAATGAAAAACTGTTTTTT.

This clonotype appeared many times. This chain links TRBV7-9 with TRBJ2-5; D remains unclear. CDR3 length: 13 amino acids. Trimming cost V 5 bases and J 7 bases, with 14 bases left between them. Per germline, CDR1 SEHNR and CDR2 FQNEAQ (reference sequence). In nucleotides, the CDR3 is TGTGCCAGCAGCCTGGGCGGCTCCGGGACCCAGTACTTC. Its protein product is CASSLGGSGTQYF.